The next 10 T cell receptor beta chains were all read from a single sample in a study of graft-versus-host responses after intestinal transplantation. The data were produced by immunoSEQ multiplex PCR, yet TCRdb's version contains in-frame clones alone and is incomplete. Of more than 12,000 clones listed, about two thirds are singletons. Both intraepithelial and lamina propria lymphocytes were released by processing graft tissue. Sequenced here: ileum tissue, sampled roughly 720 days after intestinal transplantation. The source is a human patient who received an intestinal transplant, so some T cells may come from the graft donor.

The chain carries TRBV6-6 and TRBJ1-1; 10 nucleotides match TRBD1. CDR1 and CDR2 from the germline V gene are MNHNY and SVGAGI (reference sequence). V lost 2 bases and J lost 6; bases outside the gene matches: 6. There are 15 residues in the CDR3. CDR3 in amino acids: CASSYPTGGAAEAFF. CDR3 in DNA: TGTGCCAGCAGTTACCCGACAGGGGGCGCGGCTGAAGCTTTCTTT.

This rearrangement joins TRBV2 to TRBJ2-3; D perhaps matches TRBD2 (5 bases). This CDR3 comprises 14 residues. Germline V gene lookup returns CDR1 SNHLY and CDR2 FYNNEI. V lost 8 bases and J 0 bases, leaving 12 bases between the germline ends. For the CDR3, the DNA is TGTGCCAGCCGCCCCTTAGCGAGCACAGATACGCAGTATTTT. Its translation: CASRPLASTDTQYF.

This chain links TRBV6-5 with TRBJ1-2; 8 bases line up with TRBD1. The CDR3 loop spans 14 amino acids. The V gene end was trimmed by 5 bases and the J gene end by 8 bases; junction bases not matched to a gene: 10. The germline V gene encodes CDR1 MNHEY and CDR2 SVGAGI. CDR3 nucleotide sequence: TGTGCCAGCAGTCCCGGACAGGGACGTCGGGGCTACACCTTC. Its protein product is CASSPGQGRRGYTF.

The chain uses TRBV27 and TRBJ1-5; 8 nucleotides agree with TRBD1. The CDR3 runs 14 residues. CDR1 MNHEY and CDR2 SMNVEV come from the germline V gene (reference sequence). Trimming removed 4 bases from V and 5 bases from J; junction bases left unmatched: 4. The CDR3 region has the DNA TGTGCCAGCAGTTCCAGGGGGCCGGATCAGCCCCAGCATTTT. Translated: CASSSRGPDQPQHF.

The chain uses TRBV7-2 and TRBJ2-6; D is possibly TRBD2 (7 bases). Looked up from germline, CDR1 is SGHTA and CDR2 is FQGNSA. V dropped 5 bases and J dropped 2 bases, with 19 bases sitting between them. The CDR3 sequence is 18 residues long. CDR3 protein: CASSPRGGASTGANVLTF. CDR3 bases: TGTGCCAGCAGCCCGCGCGGGGGCGCGAGTACTGGGGCCAACGTCCTGACTTTC.

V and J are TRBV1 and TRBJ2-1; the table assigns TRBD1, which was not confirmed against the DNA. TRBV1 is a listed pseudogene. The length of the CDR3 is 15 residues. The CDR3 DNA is TGCACCAGCAGCCAAGGGACAGGGGGCTACAATGAGCAGTTCTTC. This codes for CTSSQGTGGYNEQFF.

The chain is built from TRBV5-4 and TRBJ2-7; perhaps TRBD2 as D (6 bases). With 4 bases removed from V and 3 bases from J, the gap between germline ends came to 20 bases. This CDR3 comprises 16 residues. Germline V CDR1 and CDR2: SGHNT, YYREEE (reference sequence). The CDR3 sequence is CASSVETGTGLYEQYF. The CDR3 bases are TGTGCCAGCAGCGTGGAGACCGGGACTGGGCTCTACGAGCAGTACTTC.

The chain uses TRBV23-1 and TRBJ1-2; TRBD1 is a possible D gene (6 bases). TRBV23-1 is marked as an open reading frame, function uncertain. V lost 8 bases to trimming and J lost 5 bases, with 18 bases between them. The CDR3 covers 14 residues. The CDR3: CASPVGGRRYGYTF. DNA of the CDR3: TGCGCCAGCCCAGTCGGGGGGCGAAGGTATGGCTACACCTTC.

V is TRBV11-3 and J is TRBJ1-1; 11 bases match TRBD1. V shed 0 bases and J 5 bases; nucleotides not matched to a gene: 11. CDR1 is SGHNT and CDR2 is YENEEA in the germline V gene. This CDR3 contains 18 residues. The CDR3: CASSLDKGQGDLWTEAFF. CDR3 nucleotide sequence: TGTGCCAGCAGCTTAGATAAGGGACAGGGGGATCTCTGGACTGAAGCTTTCTTT.

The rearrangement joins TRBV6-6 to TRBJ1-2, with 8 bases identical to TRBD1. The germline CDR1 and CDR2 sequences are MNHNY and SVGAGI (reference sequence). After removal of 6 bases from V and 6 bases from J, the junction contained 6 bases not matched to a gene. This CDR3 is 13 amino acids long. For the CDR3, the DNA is TGTGCCAGCAGATGGACAGGGCAGGATGGCTACACCTTC. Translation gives CASRWTGQDGYTF.